A selection of T cell receptor beta chains follows, all from one sample in a study of blood T cells in healthy people across ages. A single record per CDR3 protein comes from TCRdb applying MiXCR to the 5' RACE reads. The repertoire holds about 1.4 million distinct CDR3 sequences, with roughly 64% as singletons. Sequences were obtained from blood. The receptor set was obtained from a man younger than 35 in good health. Both conserved end residues are part of each CDR3. The D gene is left open where the match is weak. Only part of the rows carry a size: once, few, many, or a class if the clone is expanded.

>TRBJ2-3|-|few|TRBV29-1
TGCAGCGTTGACATGGGAACAGGGATGGCGCAGTATTTT
CSVDMGTGMAQYF
>TRBJ2-5|-|-|TRBV12-3/TRBV12-4
TGTGCCAGCAGCCCAGAAGACGGCGGGGAGACCCAGTACTTC
CASSPEDGGETQYF
>TRBJ1-6|-|few|TRBV5-1
TGCGCCAGCAGCAGAGGAGGAGGGGGGCACAATTCACCCCTCCACTTT
CASSRGGGGHNSPLHF
>TRBJ1-1|-|-|TRBV19
TGTGCCAGTCGGGACTCAGTGAACACTGAAGCTTTCTTT
CASRDSVNTEAFF
>TRBJ1-4|-|few|TRBV4-1
TGCGCCAGCAGCCAAGAGAGGGGGTTGGGAGAAAAGCTGTTTTTT
CASSQERGLGEKLFF
>TRBJ2-1|-|once|TRBV18
TGTGCCAGCTCACCAATCGGGCGCGGTAAATCCTACAATGAGCAGTTCTTC
CASSPIGRGKSYNEQFF
>TRBJ2-4|TRBD2|-|TRBV12-3/TRBV12-4
TGTGCCAGCAGTTTTCTGGGACTAGCGGCAAAAAACATTCAGTACTTC
CASSFLGLAAKNIQYF
>TRBJ2-3|-|few|TRBV20-1
TGCAGTGCTAGGGACCGGGACAGCACAGATACGCAGTATTTT
CSARDRDSTDTQYF
>TRBJ2-7|-|once|TRBV25-1
TGTGCCAGCAGTGGTACGGGAGCCCACGAGCAGTACTTC
CASSGTGAHEQYF
>TRBJ2-7|TRBD2|-|TRBV27
TGTGCCAGCAGTCTAGCGGGACCGAGCTCCTACGAGCAGTACTTC
CASSLAGPSSYEQYF
>TRBJ2-7|TRBD1|-|TRBV12-3/TRBV12-4
TGTGCCAGTTCAATGGTGGGACAGAAAAACGAGCAGTACTTC
CASSMVGQKNEQYF
>TRBJ2-1|-|-|TRBV7-9
TGTGCCAGCCTGCGGAGCTCCTACAATGAGCAGTTCTTC
CASLRSSYNEQFF
>TRBJ2-5|TRBD2|few|TRBV5-1
TGCGCCAGCAGCTACCTAGCGGGAGTTGGAGAGACCCAGTACTTC
CASSYLAGVGETQYF
>TRBJ2-4|-|-|TRBV6-5
TGTGCCAGCAGTTACAGGGGTGAGGGAAACATTCAGTACTTC
CASSYRGEGNIQYF
>TRBJ2-7|-|-|TRBV6-2/TRBV6-3
TGTGCCAGCAGTATGGGTACAGGACTTTCCTACGAGCAGTACTTC
CASSMGTGLSYEQYF
>TRBJ1-2|-|few|TRBV4-2
TGTGCCAGCAGCCAAGATTCCGGTTATAACTATGGCTACACCTTC
CASSQDSGYNYGYTF
>TRBJ1-5|-|-|TRBV6-5
TGTGCCAGCAGTTACTCGGGGAATAACAATCAGCCCCAGCATTTT
CASSYSGNNNQPQHF
>TRBJ1-4|-|-|TRBV12-3/TRBV12-4
TGTGCCAGCAGTCACATACGAGGCCCAACTAATGAAAAACTGTTTTTT
CASSHIRGPTNEKLFF
>TRBJ2-5|-|-|TRBV29-1
TGCAGCGCTCAGGGCGGAACCCTGGAGACCCAGTACTTC
CSAQGGTLETQYF
>TRBJ2-7|TRBD2|-|TRBV12-3/TRBV12-4
TGTGCCAGCAGTTCCGGGACTATCTCCTACGAGCAGTACTTC
CASSSGTISYEQYF
>TRBJ2-7|-|-|TRBV6-2/TRBV6-3
TGTGCCAGCAGTATCGCTGGAACATCCGAGCAGTACTTC
CASSIAGTSEQYF